This T cell receptor (beta chain) was recorded in a study of shared clonotypes between healthy human individuals. Study at large: Donors had three CD4 naive, three CD4 memory, two CD8 naive and one CD8 memory plate apiece.

Data came from immunoSEQ multiplex PCR; TCRdb stores just in-frame clones and leaves some out. The sample lists 1,500,000 or so clones; roughly 98.5% were seen once. The study enrolled healthy HIV-negative adults without recent acute infections or vaccinations as donors. The V end lost 5 bases, the J end lost 2 bases, and 10 bases lay between the germline ends. CDR3 length: 13 residues. Germline CDR1 is MDHEN and CDR2 is SYDVKM. The chain joins TRBV28 to TRBJ2-7, with D perhaps TRBD1 (5 bases). The material sequenced was naive CD4+ T cells sorted from blood. Regarding subset: CD45RA+ positively selected. The sequence was collected from a man aged 25-40 years in good health. The CDR3 bases are TGTGCCAGCAGTGGCAGGGTTGCCTACGAGCAGTACTTC. Its protein product is CASSGRVAYEQYF.